The clone carrying this TCR beta chain was counted ten times or more. Germline lookup yields CDR1 SGHDT and CDR2 YYEEEE. The CDR3 is 16 residues long. V was clipped by 0 bases and J by 4 bases; unmatched bases: 4. This specimen belongs to a study of T-cell reconstitution after alpha-beta-depleted transplantation in children. The TCRbeta library was prepared with unique molecular identifiers. TCRdb analysed the PCR reads with MiXCR anew, one entry per CDR3 protein. This sample carries some 350,000 distinct CDR3 sequences, approximately 10% of them seen once, and the ten largest clones take around 2.4%.

This sequence joins TRBV5-6 and TRBJ2-2, with TRBD1 matching over 9 bases. This clonotype originated in a human donor who donated a stem cell graft to a child with acute lymphoblastic leukemia. The sequencing here drew on PBMCs from the stem cell graft donor, taken from the stem cell graft. The CDR3 sequence is CASSLAGQGSTGELFF. CDR3 coding DNA: TGTGCCAGCAGCTTGGCGGGACAGGGTTCCACCGGGGAGCTGTTTTTT.